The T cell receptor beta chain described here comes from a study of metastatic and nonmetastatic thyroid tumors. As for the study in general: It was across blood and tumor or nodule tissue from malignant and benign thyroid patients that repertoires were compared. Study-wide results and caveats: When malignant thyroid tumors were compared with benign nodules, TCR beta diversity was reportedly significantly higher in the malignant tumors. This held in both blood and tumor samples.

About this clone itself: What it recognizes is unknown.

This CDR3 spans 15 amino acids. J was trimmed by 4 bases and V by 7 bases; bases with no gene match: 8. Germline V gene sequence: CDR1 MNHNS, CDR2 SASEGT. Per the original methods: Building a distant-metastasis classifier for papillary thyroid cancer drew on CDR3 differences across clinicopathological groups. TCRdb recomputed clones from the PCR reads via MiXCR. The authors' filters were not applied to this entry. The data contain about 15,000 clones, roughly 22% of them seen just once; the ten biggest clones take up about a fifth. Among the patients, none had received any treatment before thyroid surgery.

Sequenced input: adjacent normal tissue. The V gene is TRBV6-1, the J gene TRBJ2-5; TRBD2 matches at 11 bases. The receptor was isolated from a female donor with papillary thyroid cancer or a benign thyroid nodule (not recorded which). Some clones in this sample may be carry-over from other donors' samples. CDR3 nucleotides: TGTGCCAGCACCAGCGGCACTAGCGGGAGAGAGACCCAGTACTTC. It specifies CASTSGTSGRETQYF.